Shown below are 30 T cell receptor beta chains from a single sample sequenced in a study of T-cell memory formation after mild COVID-19. TCRdb reprocessed the 5' RACE reads via MiXCR and lists one record per CDR3 protein. Of approximately 150,000 distinct CDR3 sequences listed, 10% to 15% are singletons. The sample taken for sequencing was PBMCs or a T cell subset sorted from them (not recorded which). The receptors derive from a man aged 18 to 35 who had mild COVID-19 (a few samples of this study predate the infection). Cell type and time point are not known.

The table lists this clonotype with many counts. V is TRBV2 and J is TRBJ2-5, with TRBD2 identical over 14 bases. Trimming removed 11 bases from V and 7 bases from J; junction bases left unmatched: 6. The V gene's germline CDR1 is SNHLY and CDR2 FYNNEI. The CDR3 is 13 residues long. The CDR3 region is CAGGLAGGGTQYF. CDR3 DNA: TGTGCCGGTGGACTAGCGGGGGGAGGGACCCAGTACTTC.

This clonotype was seen only a few times. The CDR3 DNA follows: TGCAGTGCTAGAGTGGACACTGAAGCTTTCTTT. Protein product: CSARVDTEAFF. The V and J genes are TRBV20-1 and TRBJ1-1; D gene unclear. V was shortened by 1 base and J by 3 bases, with 3 bases between the two germline ends. The CDR3 consists of 11 residues. The germline V gene has CDR1 DFQATT and CDR2 SNEGSKA (reference sequence).

This clonotype was observed a handful of times. J is TRBJ1-4 and V is TRBV5-1; D unresolved. CDR3 length: 13 amino acids. CDR1 is SGHRS, CDR2 YFSETQ, per germline. Trimming took 2 bases from V and 3 from J, leaving 5 bases between them. The DNA of the CDR3 is TGCGCCAGCAGCTTAGATTCTAATGAAAAACTGTTTTTT. Protein product: CASSLDSNEKLFF.

V gene TRBV6-2 or TRBV6-3 combines with J gene TRBJ2-1; D gene uncertain. Per germline, CDR1 MNHEY and CDR2 SVGEGT. V shed 6 bases and J shed 0 bases, with 15 bases lying between them. The CDR3 sequence is 16 residues long. CDR3 sequence reads: CASSTWMGSSYNEQFF. The CDR3 DNA reads as TGTGCCAGCAGCACTTGGATGGGTTCCTCCTACAATGAGCAGTTCTTC.

V usage is TRBV6-5 and J usage is TRBJ1-1; D is unresolved. V shed 0 bases and J shed 0 bases, with 8 bases lying between them. The CDR3 is 15 amino acids. Germline CDR1 and CDR2: MNHEY and SVGAGI. This chain's CDR3 is CASSYSRAMNTEAFF. CDR3 sequence (DNA): TGTGCCAGCAGTTACTCTCGGGCAATGAACACTGAAGCTTTCTTT.

This clonotype was seen at least ten times. The rearrangement links TRBV7-2 to TRBJ2-2, with TRBD1 as a possible D gene (6 bases). The germline CDR1 and CDR2 sequences are SGHTA and FQGNSA. CDR3 length: 14 amino acids. V was shortened by 5 bases and J by 3 bases, with 10 bases between the two germline ends. The CDR3 spells CASSPGQYTGELFF. For the CDR3, the DNA is TGTGCCAGCAGCCCCGGACAGTACACCGGGGAGCTGTTTTTT.

This clonotype came up many times. The chain employs TRBV19 and TRBJ2-2; D assignment may be TRBD1 or TRBD2 (6 bases each). Germline CDR1 LNHDA, CDR2 SQIVND (reference sequence). V lost 4 bases to trimming and J lost 4 bases, with 16 bases between them. The CDR3 contains 16 residues. The CDR3 spells CASSTILRGGTGELFF. The CDR3 DNA reads as TGTGCCAGTAGTACAATCCTCAGGGGAGGCACCGGGGAGCTGTTTTTT.

This sequence joins TRBV7-2 and TRBJ2-7; D gene unclear. Trimming pared 1 base from V and 2 bases from J, leaving 9 bases between. The V gene's germline CDR1 is SGHTA and CDR2 FQGNSA. The CDR3 sequence is 14 residues long. In DNA form, the CDR3 reads TGTGCCAGCAGCTTAGGGGTCGTTCCCTACGAGCAGTACGTC. This sequence encodes CASSLGVVPYEQYV.

Only a few counts were recorded for this clonotype. This chain uses TRBV10-2 with TRBJ2-4; TRBD1 agrees at 9 bases. The CDR3 loop spans 14 amino acids. CDR1 and CDR2 (germline): WSHSY, SAAADI. J lost 6 bases, V lost 5 bases, and 5 bases had no gene match. The DNA for the CDR3 is TGCGCCAGCAGTCCAGAGGGACAGGGAAACATTCAGTACTTC. It yields the protein CASSPEGQGNIQYF.

This clonotype was observed a handful of times. The rearrangement joins TRBV6-5 to TRBJ1-6; tentative D call: TRBD1 (6 bases). CDR3 length: 14 amino acids. Between the trimmed V and J ends, which lost 0 bases and 11 bases, there was a span of 11 bases. Germline values: CDR1 MNHEY, CDR2 SVGAGI. CDR3 sequence reads: CASSYSQGNPPLHF. The CDR3 bases are TGTGCCAGCAGTTACTCCCAGGGGAATCCACCCCTCCACTTT.

Comment on this clonotype: Germline and junction disagree at one end, which may indicate a read error. The CDR3, as DNA: TGCAGTGCTAGACAGTCGGCCCGATTAGGCGCCTTC. Translation gives CSARQSARLGAF. J is TRBJ1-2 and V is TRBV20-1; no reliable D call. CDR1 is DFQATT and CDR2 is SNEGSKA in the germline V gene (reference sequence). This CDR3 is 12 amino acids long.

The table lists this clonotype with a few counts. This chain connects TRBV7-2 to TRBJ1-4, with 11 bases identical to TRBD1. V shed 6 bases, J shed 7 bases, and the junction held 4 bases outside the gene matches. Germline-derived CDR1 and CDR2 are SGHTA and FQGNSA. CDR3 size: 14 residues. CDR3 sequence reads: CASSLDRGLEKLFF. The CDR3 region has the DNA TGTGCCAGCAGTTTGGACAGGGGGCTTGAAAAACTGTTTTTT. Full variable domain (missing parts from reference TRBV7-2 and TRBJ1-4): GAGVSQSPSNKVTEKGKDVELRCDPISGHTALYWYRQSLGQGLEFLIYFQGNSAPDKSGLPSDRFSAERTGGSVSTLTIQRTQQEDSAVYLCASSLDRGLEKLFFGSGTQLSVL.

J is TRBJ2-7 and V is TRBV6-6; D may be TRBD2 (5 bases). In germline, CDR1 is MNHNY, CDR2 SVGAGI (reference sequence). The CDR3 is 15 amino acids. The V and J ends lost 4 bases and 3 bases respectively, with 16 bases between them. CDR3 protein: CASSSTGRRLYEQYF. DNA for the CDR3: TGTGCCAGCAGTTCGACGGGTAGGAGGCTCTACGAGCAGTACTTC.

This clonotype came up a few times. This chain uses TRBV20-1 with TRBJ2-1, with TRBD1 identical over 7 bases. Germline V CDR1 and CDR2: DFQATT, SNEGSKA (reference sequence). This CDR3 has 14 residues. V was clipped by 7 bases and J by 0 bases; unmatched bases: 6. The CDR3 sequence is CSVTTGSSYNEQFF. Here the CDR3 DNA reads TGCAGTGTAACGACAGGGAGCTCCTACAATGAGCAGTTCTTC.

This clonotype was seen many times. The chain recombines TRBV7-2 with TRBJ2-1; D uncertain. Per germline, CDR1 SGHTA and CDR2 FQGNSA. CDR3 length: 11 residues. Trimming pared 1 base from V and 8 bases from J, leaving 3 bases between. In DNA form, the CDR3 reads TGTGCCAGCAGCTTAGTGGATGAGCAGTTCTTC. It codes for CASSLVDEQFF.

This clonotype has ten or more counts. The chain uses TRBV5-1 and TRBJ2-3; D is perhaps TRBD1 (5 bases). The germline V and J ends were trimmed by 2 bases and 2 bases, with 9 bases remaining between them. The CDR3 loop spans 14 amino acids. The germline gives CDR1 SGHRS, CDR2 YFSETQ. In DNA, the CDR3 is TGCGCCAGCAGCTTAGACAGCGTCACAGATACGCAGTATTTT. It yields the protein CASSLDSVTDTQYF.

The chain couples TRBV4-1 to TRBJ1-3, with D unclear. Germline assignment: CDR1 MGHRA and CDR2 YSYEKL. The CDR3 loop spans 15 amino acids. V lost 4 bases, J lost 0 bases, and 10 bases lay in between. This CDR3 reads CASSPNAFSGNTIYF. The DNA for the CDR3 is TGCGCCAGCAGCCCAAACGCATTCTCTGGAAACACCATATATTTT.

The chain is built from TRBV7-9 and TRBJ2-2; D remains unclear. CDR1 and CDR2 from the germline V gene are SEHNR and FQNEAQ (reference sequence). V lost 5 bases, J lost 6 bases, and 4 bases lay in between. The CDR3 totals 11 residues. The CDR3: CASSPSGELFF. The CDR3 DNA reads as TGTGCCAGCAGCCCATCCGGGGAGCTGTTTTTT. Complete variable domain (other parts from reference TRBV7-9 and TRBJ2-2): DTGVSQNPRHKITKRGQNVTFRCDPISEHNRLYWYRQTLGQGPEFLTYFQNEAQLEKSRLLSDRFSAERPKGSFSTLEIQRTEQGDSAMYLCASSPSGELFFGEGSRLTVL.

This clonotype came up a few times. The chain links TRBV19 to TRBJ1-5; tentatively, D is TRBD1 (6 bases). Germline V gene sequence: CDR1 LNHDA, CDR2 SQIVND (reference sequence). Trimming removed 3 bases from V and 6 bases from J, with 9 bases in between. The CDR3 length is 13 residues. The CDR3 loop reads CASSIQGFQPQHF. The CDR3 bases are TGTGCCAGTAGTATCCAGGGGTTTCAGCCCCAGCATTTT. Filled out from reference TRBV19 and TRBJ1-5, the complete variable domain reads DGGITQSPKYLFRKEGQNVTLSCEQNLNHDAMYWYRQDPGQGLRLIYYSQIVNDFQKGDIAEGYSVSREKKESFPLTVTSAQKNPTAFYLCASSIQGFQPQHFGDGTRLSIL.

The chain is built from TRBV29-1 and TRBJ2-5, with no clear D. The germline V gene encodes CDR1 SQVTM and CDR2 ANQGSEA. Trimming shortened V by 3 bases and J by 6 bases, and 11 bases separated the two germline ends. CDR3 length: 12 amino acids. The DNA for the CDR3 is TGCAGCGTTGACTACGTCGGAAAGACCCAGTACTTC. Its translation: CSVDYVGKTQYF.

The chain combines TRBV6-2 or TRBV6-3 with TRBJ1-5; the D gene is possibly TRBD1 (5 bases). The CDR3 runs to 14 residues. With 8 bases removed from V and 4 bases from J, the gap between germline ends came to 15 bases. CDR1 is MNHEY and CDR2 is SVGEGT in the germline V gene. CDR3 in amino acids: CASGRGIVNQPQHF. CDR3 nucleotides: TGTGCCAGCGGACGGGGGATAGTTAATCAGCCCCAGCATTTT.

The rearrangement uses TRBV12-3 or TRBV12-4 and TRBJ2-2; TRBD2 aligns across 9 bases. The junction had 5 bases not matched to a gene; V was cut back by 5 bases and J by 4 bases. The CDR3 runs 15 residues. Written as DNA, the CDR3 is TGTGCCAGCAGTCCTAGCGGGGTGCCCACCGGGGAGCTGTTTTTT. Translated, it gives CASSPSGVPTGELFF.

The chain combines TRBV5-1 with TRBJ2-5; D gene uncertain. Between the trimmed V and J ends, which lost 6 bases and 3 bases, there was a span of 6 bases. Germline V gene data show CDR1 as SGHRS and CDR2 as YFSETQ. CDR3 size: 11 residues. Written as DNA, the CDR3 is TGCGCCAGCACCGCGGAAGAGACCCAGTACTTC. Translating it yields CASTAEETQYF.

This clonotype has only a few counts. The rearrangement links TRBV7-2 to TRBJ1-4; D call uncertain. Trimming took off 2 bases at V and 5 bases at J, with 12 bases between the two ends. CDR1 and CDR2 (germline): SGHTA, FQGNSA. The CDR3 is 15 amino acids. CDR3: CASSLYGTRNEKLFF. As DNA, the CDR3 is TGTGCCAGCAGCTTATACGGAACAAGGAATGAAAAACTGTTTTTT.

J is TRBJ1-5 and V is TRBV12-3 or TRBV12-4, with D tentatively TRBD1 (5 bases). The ends were cut back, 5 bases at V and 6 bases at J, with 17 bases in the middle. This CDR3 contains 15 residues. The CDR3 reads CASSPSPGSGQPQHF. For the CDR3, the DNA is TGTGCCAGCAGTCCATCACCAGGGTCAGGTCAGCCCCAGCATTTT.

The V gene is TRBV7-8, the J gene TRBJ1-2; D is perhaps TRBD1 (6 bases). CDR3 size: 15 residues. Trimming took off 4 bases at V and 3 bases at J, with 15 bases between the two ends. Germline V CDR1 and CDR2: SGHVS, FQNEAQ. As DNA, the CDR3 is TGTGCCAGCAGCTCGACCCCCGGACAGCACTATGGCTACACCTTC. Translating it yields CASSSTPGQHYGYTF.

The chain has TRBV6-2 or TRBV6-3 and TRBJ2-3; 8 bases line up with TRBD2. V was pared by 10 bases and J by 13 bases, with 10 bases of the junction left unmatched. The CDR3 consists of 11 residues. Looked up from germline, CDR1 is MNHEY and CDR2 is SVGEGT. CDR3 region: CATLRGGREYF. In DNA, the CDR3 is TGTGCCACCCTCCGGGGGGGCCGGGAGTATTTT.

This clonotype was detected a few times. The chain couples TRBV4-1 to TRBJ2-3; D is possibly TRBD2 (6 bases). Germline CDR1 MGHRA, CDR2 YSYEKL. This CDR3 spans 17 amino acids. Trimming pared 1 base from V and 2 bases from J, leaving 16 bases between. The chain's CDR3 is CASSQGYLASDTDTQYF. As DNA, the CDR3 is TGCGCCAGCAGCCAAGGATACCTAGCGTCTGACACAGATACGCAGTATTTT.

This clonotype has more than one count but fewer than ten. The rearrangement links TRBV4-1 to TRBJ2-4; 10 nucleotides agree with TRBD2. Germline V gene lookup returns CDR1 MGHRA and CDR2 YSYEKL. After removal of 3 bases from V and 6 bases from J, the junction contained 14 bases not matched to a gene. There are 18 residues in the CDR3. The CDR3 DNA sequence: TGCGCCAGCAGCCACCCAACCCCACTAGCGGGGAGGATAAACATTCAGTACTTC. Residues: CASSHPTPLAGRINIQYF.

This clonotype came up many times. The V call is TRBV5-1, the J call TRBJ2-3, with 11 nucleotides matching TRBD2. From germline, CDR1 is SGHRS and CDR2 YFSETQ. The CDR3 consists of 17 residues. V lost 1 base, J lost 6 bases, and 10 bases stayed unmatched. CDR3 sequence (DNA): TGCGCCAGCAGCTTGACCTTTAGCGGGGGGGCCTCGGATACGCAGTATTTT. It codes for CASSLTFSGGASDTQYF.